Listed below are T cell receptor beta chains from one sample, sequenced in a study of blood T cell repertoires in COVID-19. The method was immunoSEQ multiplex PCR; TCRdb's version includes in-frame clones alone and lacks a portion of them. Among hundreds of thousands of clones, about 90% were seen once, and the ten largest hold 2.3%. Sequencing was carried out using peripheral blood. These receptors all come from a woman between 55 and 75 years old with COVID-19, enrolled during active disease. CDR3s include the opening cysteine and the closing phenylalanine or tryptophan. D genes are given only for firm matches. Clone size appears in some rows only: once, few, many, or a class for an expanded clone.

V	D	size	J	DNA	CDR3
TRBV25-1	TRBD1	-	TRBJ1-1	TGTGCCAGCAGGGGACAGGGGACGAACACTGAAGCTTTCTTT	CASRGQGTNTEAFF
TRBV9	-	-	TRBJ1-2	TGTGCCAGCAGCGTAGACAGGAACTATGGCTACACCTTC	CASSVDRNYGYTF
TRBV27	-	-	TRBJ2-4	TGTGCCAGCAGTTCCCCGGTAGCCAAAAACATTCAGTACTTC	CASSSPVAKNIQYF
TRBV7-2	TRBD1	once	TRBJ2-7	TGTGCCAGCAGCTTAGGGACAGGTCGCGACGAGCAGTACTTC	CASSLGTGRDEQYF
TRBV6-5	-	-	TRBJ2-5	TGTGCCAGCAGTTCGGTGAAGGCAGGACAAGAGACCCAGTACTTC	CASSSVKAGQETQYF
TRBV10-1	TRBD2	-	TRBJ2-5	TGCGCCAGCAGTGAGTCGGAGGGAGGGGAGACCCAGTACTTC	CASSESEGGETQYF
TRBV5-1	TRBD2	-	TRBJ2-7	TGCGCCAGCAGCCGGGAGGGACCGCAATGGTACGAGCAGTACTTC	CASSREGPQWYEQYF
TRBV12-3/TRBV12-4	-	-	TRBJ1-2	TGTGCCAGCACCATTTCTATGGGGGGGGGCTACACCTTC	CASTISMGGGYTF
TRBV19	-	-	TRBJ1-1	TGTGCCAGTAGTTGGGCGAACACTGAAGCTTTCTTT	CASSWANTEAFF
TRBV2	-	once	TRBJ1-2	TGTGCCAGCAGTGTCGTCAGCTATGGCTACACCTTC	CASSVVSYGYTF
TRBV12-3/TRBV12-4	-	-	TRBJ2-2	TGTGCCAGCAGCCTAAACACCGGGGAGCTGTTTTTT	CASSLNTGELFF
TRBV3-1/TRBV3-2	-	-	TRBJ2-7	TGTGCCAGCAGCCAAGATCTTCTGGCCGAGCAGTACTTC	CASSQDLLAEQYF
TRBV18	-	once	TRBJ2-7	TGTGCCAGCTCACCCGGACTCTACGAGCAGTACTTC	CASSPGLYEQYF
TRBV3-1/TRBV3-2	-	-	TRBJ2-1	TGTGCCAGCAGAGGAGGGAAACCACTTACGCGGTCCTACAATGAGCAGTTCTTC	CASRGGKPLTRSYNEQFF